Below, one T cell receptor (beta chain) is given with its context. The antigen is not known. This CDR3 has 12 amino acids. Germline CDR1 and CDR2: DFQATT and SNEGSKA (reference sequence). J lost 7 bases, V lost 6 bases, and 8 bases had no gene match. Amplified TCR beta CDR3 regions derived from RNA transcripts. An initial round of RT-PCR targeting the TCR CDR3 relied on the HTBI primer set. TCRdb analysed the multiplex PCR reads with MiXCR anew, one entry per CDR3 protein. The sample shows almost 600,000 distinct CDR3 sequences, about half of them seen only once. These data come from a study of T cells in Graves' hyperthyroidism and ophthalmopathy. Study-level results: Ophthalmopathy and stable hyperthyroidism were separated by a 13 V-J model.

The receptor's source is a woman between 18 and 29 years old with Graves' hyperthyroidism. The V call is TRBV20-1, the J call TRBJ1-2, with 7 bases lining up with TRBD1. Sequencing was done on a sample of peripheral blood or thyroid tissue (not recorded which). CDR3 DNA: TGCAGTGCCTTACGACAGGGCTCTGGCTACACCTTC. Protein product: CSALRQGSGYTF.